This T cell receptor (beta chain) stems from a study of blood T cell repertoires in COVID-19. About the research overall: Both acute and convalescent COVID-19 samples were obtained from the United States, Italy and Spain. Sources were T cells, B-cell-depleted T cells, or PBMCs; the material itself was cDNA or gDNA.

Recruited during active infection, patients (from Seattle) were subsequently followed longitudinally. The CDR3 extends over 13 amino acids. Deletions cut 1 base from V and 4 bases from J, with 8 bases between. CDR1 and CDR2 (germline): SGHRS, YFSETQ. In the original analysis: Scientists estimated how many nucleated cells there were by amplifying reference gene primers. Sequenced by immunoSEQ multiplex PCR; TCRdb stores in-frame clones only, minus some. The V and J calls and clone size were taken over from that table, and D and trimming were inferred from the DNA. The data contain approximately 350,000 clones, over 70% of them singletons.

The chain links TRBV5-1 to TRBJ2-5; D unresolved. The clonotype originates from a woman between 50 and 59 years old with COVID-19, enrolled during active disease. Material for sequencing was peripheral blood. CDR3 DNA sequence: TGCGCCAGCAGCTTGTTTTCCGTAGAGACCCAGTACTTC. Translated: CASSLFSVETQYF.